Described below is a single T cell receptor (beta chain) sequence and its context. Its antigen is still unknown. TCRdb's copy holds only in-frame clones and misses some; the assay was immunoSEQ multiplex PCR. The profile covers about 100,000 clones, with 90% appearing a single time and approximately 1.2% taken by the ten largest. The sample comes from a study of T cell responses to AZD1222 COVID-19 vaccine. The study, taken as a whole, reports: Across spike, vaccine-associated CD4 TCRs were found, dominant at 160-218 and 743-854.

The sequence was collected from an adult in good health. The source was peripheral blood, collected on day 0 of AZD1222 vaccination.

The CDR3: CASSTSTGDPEKLFF. The CDR3 DNA reads as TGTGCCAGCAGCACTTCGACAGGGGACCCCGAAAAACTGTTTTTT. The chain links TRBV9 to TRBJ1-4, with 8 bases aligning to TRBD1. The CDR3 consists of 15 residues. After removal of 4 bases from V and 8 bases from J, the junction contained 10 bases not matched to a gene. Germline values: CDR1 SGDLS, CDR2 YYNGEE.